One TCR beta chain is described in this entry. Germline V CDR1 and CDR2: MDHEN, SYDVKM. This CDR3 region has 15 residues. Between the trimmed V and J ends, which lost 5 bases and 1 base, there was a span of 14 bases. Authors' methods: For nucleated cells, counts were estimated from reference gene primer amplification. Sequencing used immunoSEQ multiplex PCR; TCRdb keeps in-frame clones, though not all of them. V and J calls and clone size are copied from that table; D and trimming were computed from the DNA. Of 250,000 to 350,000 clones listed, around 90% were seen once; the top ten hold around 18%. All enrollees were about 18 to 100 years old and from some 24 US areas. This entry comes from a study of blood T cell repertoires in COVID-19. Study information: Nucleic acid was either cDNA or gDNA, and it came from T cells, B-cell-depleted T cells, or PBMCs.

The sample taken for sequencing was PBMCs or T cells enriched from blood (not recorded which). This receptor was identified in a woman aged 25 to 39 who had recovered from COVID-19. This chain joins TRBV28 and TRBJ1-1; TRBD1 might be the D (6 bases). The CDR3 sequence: CASSPPPTGNTEAFF. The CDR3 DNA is TGTGCCAGCAGTCCACCCCCGACAGGGAACACTGAAGCTTTCTTT.